This entry describes one TCR beta chain. These data belong to a study of response to subunit inactivated influenza vaccine. The CDR3 length is 16 residues. The germline V gene has CDR1 SGHNT and CDR2 YYREEE (reference sequence). J was trimmed by 7 bases and V by 5 bases; bases with no gene match: 7. MiXCR, applied by TCRdb to the RT-PCR reads, yields one record per CDR3 protein. This table has approximately 500,000 distinct CDR3 sequences, over 10% appearing once. The specimen was PBMCs from blood, collected about 40 days after vaccination. The chain couples TRBV5-4 to TRBJ2-2, with TRBD2 identical over 14 bases. The TCR was taken from a man between 45 and 60 years old who received an inactivated influenza vaccine. The CDR3 DNA is TGTGCCAGCAGTTCAAGGACTAGCGGGGGGATCGGGGAGCTGTTTTTT. Translation: CASSSRTSGGIGELFF.